This TCR beta chain is drawn from a study of long-term antiretroviral therapy in people with HIV. Findings and limits, study-wide: CDR3 length ranges were narrower in HIV repertoires than in controls. Those clones which expanded before ART made up the dominant part of the repertoire at all time points. Blood specimens, gathered between 2004 and 2017, were possibly obtained under older ART regimens.

immunoSEQ v3.0 was run at survey level. Using immunoSEQ multiplex PCR, the repertoire was profiled, and TCRdb retains in-frame clones only, with some absent. This table has approximately 39,000 clones, roughly 80% appearing once. Turning to this clone: Its cognate antigen is unknown.

In each sample, roughly 0.95-10 million cryopreserved PBMC were present before DNA extraction. Germline V gene lookup returns CDR1 KGHSH and CDR2 LQKENI. The CDR3 covers 15 residues. The ends were cut back, 2 bases at V and 0 bases at J, with 11 bases in the middle. This TCR derives from a man younger than 35 with HIV. The V call is TRBV18, the J call TRBJ2-7; TRBD1 might be the D (5 bases). Sequenced here: unsorted PBMCs, sampled 1.5 years after starting antiretroviral therapy. The CDR3 nucleotides are TGTGCCAGCTCACCAACAGGACGGAGCTCCTACGAGCAGTACTTC. Translated, it gives CASSPTGRSSYEQYF.